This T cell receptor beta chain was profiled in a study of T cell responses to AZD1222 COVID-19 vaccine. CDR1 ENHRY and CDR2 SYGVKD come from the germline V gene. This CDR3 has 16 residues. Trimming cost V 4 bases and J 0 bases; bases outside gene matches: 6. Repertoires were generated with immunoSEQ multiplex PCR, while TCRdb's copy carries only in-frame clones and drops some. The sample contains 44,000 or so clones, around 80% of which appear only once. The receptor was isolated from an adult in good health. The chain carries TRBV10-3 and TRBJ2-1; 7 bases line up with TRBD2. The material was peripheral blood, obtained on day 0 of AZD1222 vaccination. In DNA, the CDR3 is TGTGCCATCAGTGGAACTAGCGCACTCTCCTACAATGAGCAGTTCTTC. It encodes CAISGTSALSYNEQFF.